The 4 T cell receptor beta chains below come from one sample, sequenced in a study of blood T cell repertoires in COVID-19. The protocol was immunoSEQ multiplex PCR, while the TCRdb copy is restricted to in-frame clones and leaves out a portion. The sample comprises under 150,000 clones, approximately 84% of which are singletons, and approximately 1.5% rests with the top ten. Sequencing input: peripheral blood. The receptors originated from a man over 45 with acute or convalescent COVID-19.

The chain combines TRBV9 with TRBJ1-2; 10 bases match TRBD1. V lost 4 bases, J lost 5 bases, and 11 bases stayed unmatched. CDR3 length: 16 residues. CDR1 SGDLS and CDR2 YYNGEE come from the germline V gene. CDR3: CASSPSQGTGAYGYTF. The CDR3, as DNA: TGTGCCAGCAGCCCCAGTCAGGGGACAGGGGCGTATGGCTACACCTTC.

V and J are TRBV12-3 or TRBV12-4 and TRBJ2-4, with a weak D call TRBD2 (5 bases). The V end lost 3 bases, the J end lost 6 bases, and 6 bases lay between the germline ends. The CDR3 runs to 12 residues. In nucleotides, the CDR3 is TGTGCCAGCAGTTTTGAGGGAAACATTCAGTACTTC. The encoded protein is CASSFEGNIQYF.

With respect to this clone: Its ends do not fully match the called genes, so a read error is possible. The chain uses TRBV5-1 and TRBJ1-1; D uncertain. The germline V gene encodes CDR1 SGHRS and CDR2 YFSETQ. CDR3 length: 14 amino acids. The CDR3 DNA follows: TGCGCCGGCAGCTTGGCACAGTCGAACACTGAAGCTTTCTTT. It translates to CAGSLAQSNTEAFF.

The J gene is TRBJ1-4, the V gene TRBV12-3 or TRBV12-4; D not resolved. The CDR3 is 12 amino acids. Trimming pared 6 bases from V and 8 bases from J, leaving 10 bases between. The CDR3 sequence: CASRTQTEKLFF. DNA of the CDR3: TGTGCCAGCAGGACTCAGACCGAAAAACTGTTTTTT.